This T cell receptor beta chain emerged from a study of cytomegalovirus exposure and HLA in healthy donors. The study's findings and limits: The study labeled 150 or so TCR beta chains cytomegalovirus-associated.

In regard to this clone: Its antigen is as yet unknown.

In the PCR, 60 Vbeta and 13 Jbeta primers were used. Measured with immunoSEQ multiplex PCR; TCRdb has only the in-frame clones, and not every one. The data contain around 92,000 clones, approximately 83% of them singletons. This CDR3 is 14 amino acids long. Germline V gene lookup returns CDR1 MNHNS and CDR2 SASEGT. Trimming took 4 bases from V and 4 from J; bases not matched to a gene: 3. The sequencing input was PBMCs. The TCR sequence derives from a female donor in good health and CMV-seropositive. The chain has TRBV6-1 and TRBJ1-1, with 10 bases lining up with TRBD1. Here the CDR3 reads CASSATGGITEAFF. DNA of the CDR3: TGTGCCAGCAGTGCGACAGGGGGCATCACTGAAGCTTTCTTT.